This T cell receptor beta chain comes out of a study of human T cells and chemical hapten exposure. This CDR3 comprises 15 residues. The V end lost 5 bases, the J end lost 7 bases, and 21 bases lay between the germline ends. Germline V gene lookup returns CDR1 SGHAT and CDR2 FQDESV (reference sequence). Time point here: patch test 3, about 24 weeks after DPC sensitization. Treatment denoted: therapeutic diphenylcyclopropenone sensitization with weekly scalp DPC. TCRdb re-analysed the RACE reads in MiXCR, keeping a single row per CDR3 protein. The sample lists roughly 50,000 distinct CDR3 sequences, 9.9% occurring once.

The rearrangement joins TRBV11-1 to TRBJ2-7, with D possibly called TRBD1 or TRBD2 (6 bases each). This specimen was whole blood, taken in connection with sensitization to the hapten diphenylcyclopropenone (DPC). The receptor was derived from a woman aged 40 to 49 with alopecia areata. Some clones in this sample may be carry-over from other donors' samples. CDR3 protein: CASSRRGQGRSEQYF. The DNA for the CDR3 is TGTGCCAGCAGCCGTCGGGGGCAGGGGCGGTCAGAGCAGTACTTC.